This T cell receptor beta chain emerged from a study of blood T cells in healthy people across ages. A second PCR of roughly 7 to 11 cycles used a sample-barcoded 5' primer and a J-beta primer mix. The template-switch adaptor was a 5' adaptor with 12 random nucleotides. It tagged each cDNA molecule. Each CDR3 protein is one row after TCRdb ran MiXCR on the 5' RACE reads. The data show 750,000 to 1,000,000 distinct CDR3 sequences, approximately 32% seen once. The CDR3 runs 15 residues. The germline V gene has CDR1 MNHEY and CDR2 SVGAGI. The ends were cut back, 0 bases at V and 3 bases at J, with 6 bases in the middle. This same sample was also part of a study on T cells of mothers and their children.

The chain links TRBV6-5 to TRBJ2-6, with a possible D match to TRBD2 (5 bases). This TCR derives from a woman aged 40-49 years in good health. Sample: blood. The chain's CDR3 is CASSYSGGGANVLTF. CDR3 nucleotide sequence: TGTGCCAGCAGTTACTCTGGAGGTGGGGCCAACGTCCTGACTTTC.